The 14 T cell receptor beta chains below all came from one sample that was sequenced in a study of blood T cell repertoires in COVID-19. Sequencing was performed with immunoSEQ multiplex PCR; in TCRdb, only in-frame clones are kept and a portion is missing. The table lists some 42,000 clones, around 82% of them singletons. The material sequenced was peripheral blood. These receptors all come from a human donor in a cohort sampled during active COVID-19.

Only one count was recorded for this clone. This chain connects TRBV12-3 or TRBV12-4 to TRBJ1-1; 8 bases map to TRBD1. J gave up 6 bases and V 6 bases, and 6 bases lay outside the gene matches. CDR3 size: 13 residues. The CDR3 sequence is CASRYQGAAEAFF. Here the CDR3 DNA reads TGTGCCAGCAGGTATCAGGGGGCGGCTGAAGCTTTCTTT.

This sequence joins TRBV29-1 and TRBJ2-5; a possible D gene is TRBD2 (6 bases). The V end lost 6 bases, the J end lost 2 bases, and 19 bases lay between the germline ends. The length of the CDR3 is 15 residues. From germline, CDR1 is SQVTM and CDR2 ANQGSEA. This CDR3 reads CSVCPLREAQETQYF. In DNA, the CDR3 is TGCAGCGTCTGCCCGCTGAGGGAGGCGCAAGAGACCCAGTACTTC.

The rearrangement links TRBV7-8 to TRBJ1-2; the match to TRBD1 covers 10 bases. The CDR3 sequence is 15 residues long. CDR1 and CDR2 (germline): SGHVS, FQNEAQ. The V gene end was trimmed by 5 bases and the J gene end by 6 bases; junction bases not matched to a gene: 9. CDR3: CASSARQGALNGYTF. CDR3 DNA sequence: TGTGCCAGCAGCGCTCGACAGGGGGCGCTGAATGGCTACACCTTC. Combining the CDR3 with reference TRBV7-8 and TRBJ1-2 gives the whole variable domain GAGVSQSPRYKVAKRGQDVALRCDPISGHVSLFWYQQALGQGPEFLTYFQNEAQLDKSGLPSDRFFAERPEGSVSTLKIQRTQQEDSAVYLCASSARQGALNGYTFGSGTRLTVV.

The chain combines TRBV5-4 with TRBJ2-7, with D possibly matching TRBD2 (6 bases). The CDR3 contains 13 residues. Germline V gene sequence: CDR1 SGHNT, CDR2 YYREEE (reference sequence). V was shortened by 1 base and J by 7 bases, with 12 bases between the two germline ends. As DNA, the CDR3 is TGTGCCAGCAGCTTGCGGGACTCGAGGGAGCAGTACTTC. This gives the protein CASSLRDSREQYF.

This chain uses TRBV3-1 (or the pseudogene TRBV3-2) with TRBJ2-7; D may be TRBD2 (5 bases). V lost 0 bases and J lost 6, with 9 bases in between. The germline V gene has CDR1 LGHDT and CDR2 YNNKEL (reference sequence). The CDR3 totals 13 residues. Here the CDR3 DNA reads TGTGCCAGCAGCCAAGAAAGGACTCGCGAGCAGTACTTC. This sequence encodes CASSQERTREQYF.

This sequence joins TRBV11-2 and TRBJ2-7; 11 nucleotides line up with TRBD1. CDR3 length equals 14 residues. Germline CDR1 and CDR2: SGHAT and FQNNGV. Trimming took 2 bases from V and 6 from J; bases not matched to a gene: 3. The CDR3 DNA sequence: TGTGCCAGCAGCTTACCGGACAGGGGGCGCGAGCAGTACTTC. Its protein is CASSLPDRGREQYF.

This clone turned up a few times. This rearrangement joins TRBV2 to TRBJ2-5; possibly TRBD2 for D (7 bases). The germline V and J ends were trimmed by 4 bases and 5 bases, with 17 bases remaining between them. The CDR3 consists of 15 residues. Germline loops: CDR1 SNHLY, CDR2 FYNNEI. Here the CDR3 DNA reads TGTGCCAGCAGTGCCCAGGGAGGGGGGGAGGAGACCCAGTACTTC. Its protein is CASSAQGGGEETQYF.

The chain uses TRBV3-1 (or the pseudogene TRBV3-2) and TRBJ2-2; D unclear. Trimming removed 2 bases from V and 3 bases from J, with 4 bases in between. The CDR3 has 13 amino acids. CDR1 LGHDT and CDR2 YNNKEL come from the germline V gene (reference sequence). CDR3 DNA sequence: TGTGCCAGCAGCCAACTTCACACCGGGGAGCTGTTTTTT. Translated: CASSQLHTGELFF.

The sample holds one count of this clone. This chain connects TRBV3-1 (or the pseudogene TRBV3-2) to TRBJ2-1; TRBD2 aligns across 8 bases. V dropped 6 bases and J dropped 15; count of bases not matched to a gene: 19. Germline-derived CDR1 and CDR2 are LGHDT and YNNKEL (reference sequence). The CDR3 has 15 amino acids. Written as DNA, the CDR3 is TGTGCCAGCAGACCCCCCGGGAGGGGGATGGCGGGGTTGTTCTTC. Residues: CASRPPGRGMAGLFF.

This chain connects TRBV7-2 to TRBJ1-6, with 7 bases identical to TRBD1. This CDR3 is built from 17 residues. Germline loops: CDR1 SGHTA, CDR2 FQGNSA. After removal of 5 bases from V and 10 bases from J, the junction contained 17 bases not matched to a gene. CDR3 protein: CASSPEGARGKRSPLHF. In nucleotides, the CDR3 is TGTGCCAGCAGCCCTGAGGGGGCCCGGGGAAAGCGGTCACCCCTCCACTTT.

The rearrangement uses TRBV6-5 and TRBJ2-1; maybe TRBD2 (6 bases). The CDR3 is 15 residues long. V was clipped by 5 bases and J by 1 base, with 12 bases between them. Germline V gene lookup returns CDR1 MNHEY and CDR2 SVGAGI. The CDR3 nucleotides read TGTGCCAGCAGTCGGACCAGCGGGTCCTACAATGAGCAGTTCTTC. Amino acid sequence: CASSRTSGSYNEQFF.

The V and J genes are TRBV19 and TRBJ2-3; maybe TRBD2 (6 bases). This CDR3 has 16 residues. Trimming removed 4 bases from V and 6 bases from J, with 20 bases in between. Germline CDR1 and CDR2: LNHDA and SQIVND (reference sequence). Here the CDR3 reads CASSTRSDGGRDTQYF. Here the CDR3 DNA reads TGTGCCAGTAGTACTCGGTCGGACGGGGGACGGGATACGCAGTATTTT.

The chain employs TRBV27 and TRBJ2-7, with 11 nucleotides matching TRBD2. Trimming at V came to 3 bases and at J to 0 bases, leaving 10 bases not matched to a gene. There are 18 residues in the CDR3. Germline V gene data show CDR1 as MNHEY and CDR2 as SMNVEV (reference sequence). The CDR3 region has the DNA TGTGCCAGCAGTTTTTCCCCTCCTAGCGGGGGGAACTCCTACGAGCAGTACTTC. Protein product: CASSFSPPSGGNSYEQYF.

The rearrangement links TRBV6-1 to TRBJ1-6; perhaps TRBD1 as D (6 bases). V was shortened by 3 bases and J by 0 bases, with 12 bases between the two germline ends. CDR3 length equals 17 residues. From germline, CDR1 is MNHNS and CDR2 SASEGT. This CDR3 is CASSEDSLSSYNSPLHF. DNA for the CDR3: TGTGCCAGCAGTGAGGACAGCTTGAGCTCCTATAATTCACCCCTCCACTTT.